Sequencing of this T cell receptor (beta chain) was carried out in a study of T cell responses to AZD1222 COVID-19 vaccine. The study's findings and limits: Spike-specific TCR repertoires showed rising breadth and depth after two AZD1222 doses. There were mostly white British donors and more females than males, and clonal diversity was possibly underestimated. Vaccine-related CD4 TCRs covered spike, predominating at 160-218 and 743-854.

Comment on this clone: Its matching antigen is unknown.

Sequencing used immunoSEQ multiplex PCR; TCRdb keeps in-frame clones, though not all of them. The data contain around 79,000 clones, 88% of them singletons. Looked up from germline, CDR1 is SGHAT and CDR2 is FQDESV (reference sequence). V was clipped by 6 bases and J by 7 bases, with 12 bases between them. The CDR3 runs to 12 residues. This sequence was found in an adult in good health. The sequenced sample was peripheral blood, obtained on day 0 of AZD1222 vaccination. The V gene is TRBV11-1, the J gene TRBJ1-1; D may be TRBD1 (5 bases). The CDR3 loop reads CASRKDTIEAFF. The CDR3 DNA is TGTGCCAGCAGAAAGGACACAATTGAAGCTTTCTTT.